This T cell receptor (beta chain) stems from a study of T-cell reconstitution after alpha-beta-depleted transplantation in children. This clonotype was counted ten times or more. During its preparation, the TCRbeta library received unique molecular identifiers. In TCRdb, the PCR reads were re-called with MiXCR into one record per CDR3 protein. The data show around 500,000 distinct CDR3 sequences, approximately 12% seen once. The CDR3 totals 13 residues. V dropped 5 bases and J dropped 2 bases, with 11 bases sitting between them. CDR1 and CDR2 from the germline V gene are SGHRS and YFSETQ. The chain carries TRBV5-1 and TRBJ2-7; D gene ambiguous. This sequence was found in a human donor who donated a stem cell graft to a child with combined immunodeficiency. The sequences come from PBMCs from the stem cell graft donor, collected from the stem cell graft. This CDR3 is CASSGYGTYEQYF. The CDR3 region has the DNA TGCGCCAGCAGTGGGTACGGCACCTACGAGCAGTACTTC.